This T cell receptor beta chain comes out of a study of blood T cell repertoires in COVID-19. Study information: Researchers got acute and convalescent COVID-19 samples from the United States, Italy and Spain.

J gave up 0 bases and V 7 bases, and 12 bases lay outside the gene matches. The germline gives CDR1 LNHDA, CDR2 SQIVND (reference sequence). This CDR3 is built from 19 residues. The method was immunoSEQ multiplex PCR; TCRdb's version includes in-frame clones alone and lacks a portion of them. The sample shows 100,000 to 150,000 clones, roughly 84% of them seen only once. This TCR was recovered from an elderly woman with acute or convalescent COVID-19. V usage is TRBV19 and J usage is TRBJ2-1; 13 nucleotides match TRBD2. Input material: peripheral blood. The CDR3: CASTGLGLAGLSSYNEQFF. For the CDR3, the DNA is TGTGCCAGTACCGGGTTGGGACTAGCGGGGCTGAGCTCCTACAATGAGCAGTTCTTC.